This TCR beta chain was captured in a study of T cell changes during pregnancy in multiple sclerosis. Measured with immunoSEQ multiplex PCR; TCRdb has only the in-frame clones, and not every one. The data contain 22,000 or so clones, 90% to 95% of them seen just once; the ten biggest clones take up roughly 7.4%. Germline V gene sequence: CDR1 SGDLS, CDR2 YYNGEE. Trimming cost V 7 bases and J 9 bases, with 14 bases left between them. The CDR3 sequence is 13 residues long. This TCR was recovered from a female donor with multiple sclerosis, enrolled in a pregnancy study. The specimen comprised CD8+ T cells from peripheral blood mononuclear cells, sampled in the third trimester of pregnancy. V usage is TRBV9 and J usage is TRBJ1-6, with a possible D match to TRBD1 (6 bases). CDR3 protein: CASGGQGGSPLHF. For the CDR3, the DNA is TGTGCCAGCGGAGGACAAGGGGGTTCACCCCTCCACTTT.